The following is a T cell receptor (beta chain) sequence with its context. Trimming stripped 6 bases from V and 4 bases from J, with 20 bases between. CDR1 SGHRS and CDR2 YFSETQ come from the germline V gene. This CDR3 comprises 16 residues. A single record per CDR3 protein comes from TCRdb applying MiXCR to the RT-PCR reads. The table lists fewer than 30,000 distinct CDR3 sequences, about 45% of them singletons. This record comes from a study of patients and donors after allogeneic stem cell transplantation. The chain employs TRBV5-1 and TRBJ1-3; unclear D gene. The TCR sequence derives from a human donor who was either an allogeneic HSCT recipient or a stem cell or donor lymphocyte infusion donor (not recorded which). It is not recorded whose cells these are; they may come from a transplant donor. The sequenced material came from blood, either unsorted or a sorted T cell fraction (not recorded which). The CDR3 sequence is CASTPMSPERGNTIYF. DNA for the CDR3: TGCGCCAGCACCCCAATGAGCCCCGAGCGAGGAAACACCATATATTTT.